This TCR beta chain was recorded in a study of T cells in Graves' hyperthyroidism and ophthalmopathy. General observations from the study: Most clonotypes expanded in the thyroid (above 0.001) were also present in blood.

If no ophthalmopathy progression occurred within 18 months, Graves' hyperthyroidism was stable. Uncontrolled infection, other autoimmune disease, pregnancy or lactation led to exclusion. Trimming took off 1 base at V and 3 bases at J, with 16 bases between the two ends. This CDR3 region has 16 residues. Germline V gene data show CDR1 as SGHTA and CDR2 as FQGNSA. Details on this clonotype: The antigen is unknown.

Regions amplified from RNA transcripts were the TCR beta CDR3 regions. Using the HTBI primer set, a first-round RT-PCR was run on the TCR CDR3. One entry per CDR3 protein results from TCRdb running MiXCR on the multiplex PCR reads. The sample yields around 540,000 distinct CDR3 sequences, around 45% seen once. The V call is TRBV7-2, the J call TRBJ2-7; unclear D gene. Specimen: peripheral blood or thyroid tissue (not recorded which). This TCR came from a woman between 18 and 29 years old with Graves' hyperthyroidism. This CDR3 is CASSLVRPVSDYEQYF. CDR3 in DNA: TGTGCCAGCAGCTTAGTAAGGCCAGTTAGTGACTACGAGCAGTACTTC.